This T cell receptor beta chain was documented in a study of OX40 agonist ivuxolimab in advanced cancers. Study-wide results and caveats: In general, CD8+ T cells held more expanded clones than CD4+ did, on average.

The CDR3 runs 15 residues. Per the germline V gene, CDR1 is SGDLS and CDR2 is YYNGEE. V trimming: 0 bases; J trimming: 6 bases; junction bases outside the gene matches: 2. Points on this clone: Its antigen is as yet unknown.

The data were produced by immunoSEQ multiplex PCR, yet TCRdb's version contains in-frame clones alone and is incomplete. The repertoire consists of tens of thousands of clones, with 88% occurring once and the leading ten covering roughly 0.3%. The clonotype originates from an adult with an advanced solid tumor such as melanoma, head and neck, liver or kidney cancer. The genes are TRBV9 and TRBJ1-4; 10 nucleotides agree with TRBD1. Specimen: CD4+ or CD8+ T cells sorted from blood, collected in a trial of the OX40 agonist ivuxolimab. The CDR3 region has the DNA TGTGCCAGCAGCGTAGGCGGGACAGGGGATGAAAAACTGTTTTTT. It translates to CASSVGGTGDEKLFF.